Described below is a single T cell receptor beta chain sequence and its context. No antigen is known for it. Method: immunoSEQ multiplex PCR; TCRdb's copy keeps in-frame clones and lacks some. The table includes approximately 250,000 clones, approximately 90% detected once. The CDR3 loop spans 13 amino acids. The germline CDR1 and CDR2 sequences are MNHNY and SVGAGI (reference sequence). Trimming left V 5 bases short and J 1 base short, with 8 bases between. The source of the sample is a study of Ad26.COV2.S vaccination and SARS-CoV-2 variants. Study-wide results and caveats: Possibly, TCR breadth and depth analyses underestimated total T cell responses. Vaccine recipients had higher spike-specific TCR breadth than placebo recipients.

As for treatment: about 20 received Ad26.COV2.S at low or high dose, single or two shots; roughly 5 received placebo; per-sample allocation not given. Specimens were obtained on day 63 following the first vaccine or placebo injection. The chain carries TRBV6-6 and TRBJ1-2; possible D gene TRBD1, 6 bases. The sequenced sample was peripheral blood, obtained in a trial of Ad26.COV2.S vaccine versus placebo. The TCR sequence derives from a person between 18 and 65 years old who received the Ad26.COV2.S COVID-19 vaccine or a placebo. CDR3 loop: CASSPDSNYGYTF. The CDR3 nucleotides read TGTGCCAGCAGTCCGGACAGTAACTATGGCTACACCTTC.